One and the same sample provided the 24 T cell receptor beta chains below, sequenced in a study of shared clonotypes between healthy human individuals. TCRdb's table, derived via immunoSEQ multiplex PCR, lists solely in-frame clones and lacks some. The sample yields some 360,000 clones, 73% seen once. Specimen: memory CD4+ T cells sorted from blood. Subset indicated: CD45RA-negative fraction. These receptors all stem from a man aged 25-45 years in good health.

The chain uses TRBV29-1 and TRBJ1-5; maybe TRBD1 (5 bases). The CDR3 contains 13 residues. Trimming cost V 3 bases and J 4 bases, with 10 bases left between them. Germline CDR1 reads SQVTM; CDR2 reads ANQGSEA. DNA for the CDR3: TGCAGCGTTGATTTGGGGCCAAATCAGCCCCAGCATTTT. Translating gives CSVDLGPNQPQHF. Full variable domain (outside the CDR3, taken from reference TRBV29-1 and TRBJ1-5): SAVISQKPSRDICQRGTSLTIQCQVDSQVTMMFWYRQQPGQSLTLIATANQGSEATYESGFVIDKFPISRPNLTFSTLTVSNMSPEDSSIYLCSVDLGPNQPQHFGDGTRLSIL.

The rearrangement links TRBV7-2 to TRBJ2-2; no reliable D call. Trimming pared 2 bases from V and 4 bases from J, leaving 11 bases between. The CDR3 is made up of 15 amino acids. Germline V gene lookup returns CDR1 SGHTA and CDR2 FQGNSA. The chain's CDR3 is CASSLRRRSTGELFF. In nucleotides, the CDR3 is TGTGCCAGCAGCTTACGGCGGCGATCCACCGGGGAGCTGTTTTTT.

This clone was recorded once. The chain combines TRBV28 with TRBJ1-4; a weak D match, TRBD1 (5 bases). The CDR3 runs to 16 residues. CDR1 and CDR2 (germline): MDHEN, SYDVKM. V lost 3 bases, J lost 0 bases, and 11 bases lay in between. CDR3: CASSLRGGATNEKLFF. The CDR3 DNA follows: TGTGCCAGCAGTTTGCGGGGGGGTGCAACTAATGAAAAACTGTTTTTT.

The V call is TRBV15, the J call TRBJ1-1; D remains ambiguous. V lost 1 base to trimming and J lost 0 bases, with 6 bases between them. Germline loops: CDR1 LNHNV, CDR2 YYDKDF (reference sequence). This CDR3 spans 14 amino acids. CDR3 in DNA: TGTGCCACCAGCAGAGGGTCTATGAACACTGAAGCTTTCTTT. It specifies CATSRGSMNTEAFF.

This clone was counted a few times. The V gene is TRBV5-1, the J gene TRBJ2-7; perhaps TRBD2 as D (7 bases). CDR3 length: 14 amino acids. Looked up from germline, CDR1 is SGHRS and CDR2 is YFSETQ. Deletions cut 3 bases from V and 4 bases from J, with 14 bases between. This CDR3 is CASSWGGGFYEQYF. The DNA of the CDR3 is TGCGCCAGCAGCTGGGGAGGGGGTTTTTACGAGCAGTACTTC.

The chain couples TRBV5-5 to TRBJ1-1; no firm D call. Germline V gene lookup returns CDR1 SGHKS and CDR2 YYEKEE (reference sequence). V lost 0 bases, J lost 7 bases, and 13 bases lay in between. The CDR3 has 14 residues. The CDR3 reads CASSLAGPGGEAFF. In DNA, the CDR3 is TGTGCCAGCAGCTTGGCCGGACCGGGCGGTGAAGCTTTCTTT. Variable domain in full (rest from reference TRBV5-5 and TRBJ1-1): DAGVTQSPTHLIKTRGQQVTLRCSPISGHKSVSWYQQVLGQGPQFIFQYYEKEERGRGNFPDRFSARQFPNYSSELNVNALLLGDSALYLCASSLAGPGGEAFFGQGTRLTVV.

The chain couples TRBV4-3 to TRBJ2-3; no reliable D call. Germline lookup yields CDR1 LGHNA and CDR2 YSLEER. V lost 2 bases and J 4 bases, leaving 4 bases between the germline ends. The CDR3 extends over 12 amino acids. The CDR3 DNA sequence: TGCGCCAGCAGCCAACCTTCAGATACGCAGTATTTT. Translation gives CASSQPSDTQYF.

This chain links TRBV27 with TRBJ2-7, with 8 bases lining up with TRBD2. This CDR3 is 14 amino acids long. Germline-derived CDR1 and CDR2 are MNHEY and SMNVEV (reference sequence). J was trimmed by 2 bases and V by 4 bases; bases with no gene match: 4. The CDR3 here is CASSSSSGPYEQYF. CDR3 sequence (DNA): TGTGCCAGCAGTTCCTCTAGCGGGCCCTACGAGCAGTACTTC.

The CDR3 nucleotides read TGTGCCAGTAGCCTCCGGGACAGGGAAGTCTACACCTTC. Protein product: CASSLRDREVYTF. This chain uses TRBV19 with TRBJ1-2, with TRBD1 identical over 9 bases. The trim removed 6 bases at V and 10 bases at J, leaving 9 bases unmatched. The CDR3 contains 13 residues. Germline CDR1 LNHDA, CDR2 SQIVND (reference sequence).

CDR3 in DNA: TGCGCCAGCAGCCAAGCTAGCAGCGGGGGTTACAATGAGCAGTTCTTC. Residues: CASSQASSGGYNEQFF. The genes are TRBV4-3 and TRBJ2-1, with TRBD2 matching over 8 bases. The CDR3 loop spans 16 amino acids. CDR1 is LGHNA, CDR2 YSLEER, per germline. V dropped 1 base and J dropped 4; count of bases not matched to a gene: 6.

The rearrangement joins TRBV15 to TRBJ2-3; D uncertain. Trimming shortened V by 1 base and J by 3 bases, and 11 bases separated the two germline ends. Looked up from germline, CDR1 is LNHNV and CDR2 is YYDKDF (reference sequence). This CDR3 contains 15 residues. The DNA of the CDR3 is TGTGCCACCAGCAGAGCTGGGCCCGGGACAGATACGCAGTATTTT. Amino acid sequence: CATSRAGPGTDTQYF.

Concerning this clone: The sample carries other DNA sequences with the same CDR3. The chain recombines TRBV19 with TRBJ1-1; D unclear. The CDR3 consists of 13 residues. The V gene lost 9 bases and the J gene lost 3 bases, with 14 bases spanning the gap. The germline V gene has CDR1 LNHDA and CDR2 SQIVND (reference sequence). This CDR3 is CASSVKGDTEAFF. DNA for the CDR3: TGTGCCAGCTCGGTTAAGGGCGACACTGAAGCTTTCTTT.

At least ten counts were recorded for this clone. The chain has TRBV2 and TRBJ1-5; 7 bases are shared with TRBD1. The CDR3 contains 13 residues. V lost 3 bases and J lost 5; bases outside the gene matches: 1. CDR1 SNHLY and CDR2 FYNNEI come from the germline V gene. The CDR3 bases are TGTGCCAGCAGTGATCAGGGGGATCAGCCCCAGCATTTT. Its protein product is CASSDQGDQPQHF.

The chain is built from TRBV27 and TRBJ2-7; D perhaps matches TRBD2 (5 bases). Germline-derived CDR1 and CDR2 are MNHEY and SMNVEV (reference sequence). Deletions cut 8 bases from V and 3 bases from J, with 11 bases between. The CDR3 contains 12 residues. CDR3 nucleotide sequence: TGTGCCAGCCTCCCCGGAGGCTACGAGCAGTACTTC. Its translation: CASLPGGYEQYF.

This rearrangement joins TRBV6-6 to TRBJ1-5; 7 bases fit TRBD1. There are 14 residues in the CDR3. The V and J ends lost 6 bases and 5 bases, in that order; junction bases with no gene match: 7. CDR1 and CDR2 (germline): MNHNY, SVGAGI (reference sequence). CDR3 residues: CASSLDREDQPQHF. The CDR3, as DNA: TGTGCCAGCAGCCTCGACAGGGAAGATCAGCCCCAGCATTTT.

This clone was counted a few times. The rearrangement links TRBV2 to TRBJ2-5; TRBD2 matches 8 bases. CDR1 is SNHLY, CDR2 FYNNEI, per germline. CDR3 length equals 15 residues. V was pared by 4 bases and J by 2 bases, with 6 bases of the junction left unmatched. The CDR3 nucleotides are TGTGCCAGCAGTGGGATAGCTAGCGGGCAAGAGACCCAGTACTTC. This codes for CASSGIASGQETQYF. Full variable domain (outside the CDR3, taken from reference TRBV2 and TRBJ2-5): EPEVTQTPSHQVTQMGQEVILRCVPISNHLYFYWYRQILGQKVEFLVSFYNNEISEKSEIFDDQFSVERPDGSNFTLKIRSTKLEDSAMYFCASSGIASGQETQYFGPGTRLLVL.

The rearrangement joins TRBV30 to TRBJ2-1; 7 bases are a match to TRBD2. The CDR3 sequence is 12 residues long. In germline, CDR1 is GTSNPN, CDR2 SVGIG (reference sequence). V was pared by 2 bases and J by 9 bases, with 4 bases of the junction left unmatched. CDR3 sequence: CAWSFGRGEQFF. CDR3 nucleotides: TGTGCCTGGAGTTTTGGGAGGGGTGAGCAGTTCTTC.

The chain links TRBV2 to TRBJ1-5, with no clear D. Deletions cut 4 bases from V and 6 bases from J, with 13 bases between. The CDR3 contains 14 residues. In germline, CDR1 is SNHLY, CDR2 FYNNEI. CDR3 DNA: TGTGCCAGCAGTGCGTCGTTTAGAGGTCAGCCCCAGCATTTT. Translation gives CASSASFRGQPQHF.

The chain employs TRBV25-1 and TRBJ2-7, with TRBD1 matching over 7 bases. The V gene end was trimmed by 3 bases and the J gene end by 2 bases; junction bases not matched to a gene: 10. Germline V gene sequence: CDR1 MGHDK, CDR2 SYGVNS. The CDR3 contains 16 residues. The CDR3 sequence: CASSDWSGTETYEQYF. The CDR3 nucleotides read TGTGCCAGCAGTGATTGGAGTGGGACAGAAACCTACGAGCAGTACTTC.

CDR3: CASSEQTPKQYF. The CDR3 nucleotides read TGTGCCAGCAGTGAACAAACCCCCAAGCAGTACTTC. This chain connects TRBV6-1 to TRBJ2-7; no clear D. This CDR3 contains 12 residues. V was clipped by 2 bases and J by 8 bases, with 10 bases between them. Germline values: CDR1 MNHNS, CDR2 SASEGT.

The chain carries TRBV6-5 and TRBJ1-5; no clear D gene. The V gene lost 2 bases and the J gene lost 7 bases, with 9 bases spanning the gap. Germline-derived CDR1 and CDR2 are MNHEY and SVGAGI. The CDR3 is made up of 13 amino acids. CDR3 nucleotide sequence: TGTGCCAGCAGTTACCGGACGGCACAGCCCCAGCATTTT. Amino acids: CASSYRTAQPQHF.

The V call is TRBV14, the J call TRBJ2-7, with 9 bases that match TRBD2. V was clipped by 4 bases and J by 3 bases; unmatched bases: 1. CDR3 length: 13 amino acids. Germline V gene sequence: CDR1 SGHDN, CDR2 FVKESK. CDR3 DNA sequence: TGTGCCAGCAGCCTGACTAGCGGCTACGAGCAGTACTTC. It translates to CASSLTSGYEQYF.

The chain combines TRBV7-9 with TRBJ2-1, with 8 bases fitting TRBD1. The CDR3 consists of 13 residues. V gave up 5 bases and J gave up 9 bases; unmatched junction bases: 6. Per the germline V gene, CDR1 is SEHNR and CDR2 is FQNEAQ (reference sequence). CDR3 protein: CASSMRGTGEQFF. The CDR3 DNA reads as TGTGCCAGCAGCATGAGAGGGACAGGTGAGCAGTTCTTC.

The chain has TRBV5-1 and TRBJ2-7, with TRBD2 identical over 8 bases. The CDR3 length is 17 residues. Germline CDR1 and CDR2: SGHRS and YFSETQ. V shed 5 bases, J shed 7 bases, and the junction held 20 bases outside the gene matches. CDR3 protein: CASSSSAQAGGWGEQYF. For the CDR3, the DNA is TGCGCCAGCAGTAGCTCCGCCCAGGCGGGAGGATGGGGAGAGCAGTACTTC.